The 14 T cell receptor beta chains presented below share a single source sample, sequenced in a study of identical twins. MiXCR, applied by TCRdb to the 5' RACE reads, yields one record per CDR3 protein. The top ten clones hold less than 0.5% of a sample with about 530,000 distinct CDR3 sequences, 15% of them seen once. The sample also formed part of further work on yellow fever vaccine responses in identical twins.

Sequencing was carried out using CD4+ T cells sorted from blood. These receptors were taken from a young woman in good health.

CDR3 region: CASSPGLRGGGEQYF. The CDR3 nucleotides are TGTGCCAGCTCACCGGGTCTCAGGGGCGGAGGCGAGCAGTACTTC. The chain employs TRBV18 and TRBJ2-7, with D perhaps TRBD1 (6 bases). CDR3 length: 15 amino acids. Germline CDR1 is KGHSH and CDR2 is LQKENI. Trimming pared 3 bases from V and 6 bases from J, leaving 18 bases between.

The table lists this clonotype with a few counts. The chain uses TRBV12-3 or TRBV12-4 and TRBJ2-1; 8 positions agree with TRBD2. The junction had 12 bases not matched to a gene; V was cut back by 6 bases and J by 11 bases. The length of the CDR3 is 14 residues. The chain's CDR3 is CASSRGGISVKQFF. CDR3 DNA sequence: TGTGCCAGCAGCCGGGGGGGGATCTCCGTGAAGCAGTTCTTC.

V is TRBV10-3 and J is TRBJ2-7; D unclear. Per germline, CDR1 ENHRY and CDR2 SYGVKD. There are 14 residues in the CDR3. V lost 3 bases and J 4 bases, leaving 13 bases between the germline ends. CDR3 residues: CAISDVVGKYEQYF. The CDR3 nucleotides read TGTGCCATCAGTGATGTTGTGGGGAAATACGAGCAGTACTTC.

There are many counts of this clonotype. The CDR3 protein is CASSHPHSGSHEQYF. The CDR3 bases are TGCGCCAGCAGCCACCCCCATAGCGGGAGTCACGAGCAGTACTTC. The chain couples TRBV5-1 to TRBJ2-7; 9 bases fit TRBD2. The CDR3 is 15 amino acids. With 4 bases clipped from V and 5 bases from J, the junction kept 10 bases outside the gene matches. The germline CDR1 and CDR2 sequences are SGHRS and YFSETQ.

The gene calls are TRBV20-1 and TRBJ2-7; TRBD2 matches 8 bases. V dropped 3 bases and J dropped 7; count of bases not matched to a gene: 17. The CDR3 covers 16 residues. Germline V gene lookup returns CDR1 DFQATT and CDR2 SNEGSKA (reference sequence). CDR3 DNA: TGCAGTGCTAGTTCACCGGGACTAGGCCGTTTTGGGGAGCAGTACGTC. Translated: CSASSPGLGRFGEQYV.

The gene calls are TRBV7-6 and TRBJ2-2; D might be TRBD1 or TRBD2, each matching 6 bases. Looked up from germline, CDR1 is SGHVS and CDR2 is FNYEAQ. The CDR3 contains 16 residues. Trimming pared 4 bases from V and 6 bases from J, leaving 18 bases between. The CDR3 sequence: CASSSLGGGNPGELFF. In DNA, the CDR3 is TGTGCCAGCAGCTCCCTCGGAGGGGGGAATCCCGGGGAGCTGTTTTTT. The full variable domain, rest sourced from reference TRBV7-6 and TRBJ2-2, is GAGVSQSPRYKVTKRGQDVALRCDPISGHVSLYWYRQALGQGPEFLTYFNYEAQQDKSGLPNDRFSAERPEGSISTLTIQRTEQRDSAMYRCASSSLGGGNPGELFFGEGSRLTVL.

CDR3 DNA sequence: TGTGCCAGCAGCCGAAATCCCCGGACTGTCTACAATGAGCAGTTCTTC. Residues: CASSRNPRTVYNEQFF. V and J are TRBV12-3 or TRBV12-4 and TRBJ2-1; the D gene is possibly TRBD2 (5 bases). The CDR3 is 16 residues long. The V and J ends lost 6 bases and 3 bases respectively, with 18 bases between them.

The chain employs TRBV12-3 or TRBV12-4 and TRBJ1-5; no firm D call. V shed 3 bases and J shed 4 bases, with 7 bases lying between them. CDR3 size: 13 residues. The CDR3 nucleotides read TGTGCCAGCAGTTTTCGGCAGAATCAGCCCCAGCATTTT. Translating gives CASSFRQNQPQHF.

This chain connects TRBV7-9 to TRBJ2-1, with TRBD1 as a possible D gene (6 bases). The CDR3 consists of 15 residues. The germline gives CDR1 SEHNR, CDR2 FQNEAQ (reference sequence). The CDR3 loop is CATRGGPTGHNEQFF. The CDR3 DNA reads TGTGCGACCAGGGGCGGCCCCACGGGACACAATGAGCAGTTCTTC.

The chain couples TRBV6-6 to TRBJ2-7, with D possibly TRBD1 on 5 matching bases. CDR1 and CDR2 from the germline V gene are MNHNY and SVGAGI (reference sequence). The CDR3 runs 13 residues. Trimming left V 0 bases short and J 7 bases short, with 10 bases between. CDR3 bases: TGTGCCAGCAGTTACTCGGGGCCGCGGGAGCAGTACGTC. Its protein product is CASSYSGPREQYV.

This clonotype came up a few times. The chain couples TRBV11-2 to TRBJ1-4; the match to TRBD1 covers 7 bases. Germline V gene sequence: CDR1 SGHAT, CDR2 FQNNGV. CDR3 length equals 17 residues. Trimming cost V 7 bases and J 6 bases; bases outside gene matches: 17. CDR3 nucleotides: TGTGCCAGCAACACCTACGCAGGGGGAGTTTCAGATGAAAAACTGTTTTTT. It specifies CASNTYAGGVSDEKLFF.

This clonotype was found a few times. V usage is TRBV5-1 and J usage is TRBJ2-2, with 7 positions matching TRBD1. Germline trimming cut 0 bases from V and 4 bases from J; bases unmatched to any gene: 12. CDR3 length: 18 residues. In germline, CDR1 is SGHRS, CDR2 YFSETQ. This CDR3 reads CASSLAGVATGSTGELFF. CDR3 sequence (DNA): TGCGCCAGCAGCTTGGCCGGTGTAGCGACAGGGTCCACCGGGGAGCTGTTTTTT.

The V and J genes are TRBV28 and TRBJ2-1; D is unresolved. Germline CDR1 and CDR2: MDHEN and SYDVKM. The CDR3 runs to 13 residues. The ends were cut back, 7 bases at V and 9 bases at J, with 16 bases in the middle. Here the CDR3 DNA reads TGTGCCAGCACCGCAGTCCCGGGTGTTGAGCAGTTCTTC. Its protein is CASTAVPGVEQFF.

J is TRBJ2-1 and V is TRBV12-3 or TRBV12-4; no definite D call. The CDR3 loop spans 14 amino acids. V gave up 5 bases and J gave up 5 bases, with 13 bases separating them. In nucleotides, the CDR3 is TGTGCCAGCAGTCCGAAAAATAGGGACAATGAGCAGTTCTTC. Translating it yields CASSPKNRDNEQFF.